This passage covers 32 T cell receptor beta chains from one sample sequenced in a study of vaccination effects on CD4 cells after COVID-19. After expansion with viral peptide pools in the ViraFEST assay, antigen-specific CD4+ T cells were sequenced. At the end of approximately 10 days of culture, CD4+ T cells were isolated. Of the BNT162b2 and mRNA-1273 vaccines, participants received two doses of one or the other. Data came from immunoSEQ multiplex PCR; TCRdb stores just in-frame clones and leaves some out. The table lists about 64,000 clones, 60% to 80% of them singletons. The antigens of these receptors remain unknown. The sequencing here drew on CD4+ T cells from PBMCs cultured with HCoV-OC43 spike peptides, taken after COVID-19 vaccination. Specified subset: HCoV-OC43 spike overlapping peptide pool stimulation. The receptors were sampled from a human donor who received a COVID-19 vaccine.

For this clone: The same CDR3 arises from other DNA sequences in this sample as well. The chain is built from TRBV12-3 or TRBV12-4 and TRBJ1-2; weak D call: TRBD1 (6 bases). The CDR3 consists of 11 residues. Trimming took off 6 bases at V and 8 bases at J, with 10 bases between the two ends. The CDR3 DNA is TGTGCCAGCAGCAGGGGAGTGGGCTACACCTTC. Translation gives CASSRGVGYTF.

V is TRBV30 and J is TRBJ1-1; no firm D call. Germline-derived CDR1 and CDR2 are GTSNPN and SVGIG (reference sequence). The CDR3 runs to 12 residues. The V gene lost 0 bases and the J gene lost 6 bases, with 8 bases spanning the gap. In DNA form, the CDR3 reads TGTGCCTGGAGTGTAGACGGGGCTGAAGCTTTCTTT. It specifies CAWSVDGAEAFF.

The rearrangement uses TRBV6-5 and TRBJ1-4; 7 nucleotides match TRBD1. The CDR3 runs to 15 residues. V shed 6 bases and J 10 bases; nucleotides not matched to a gene: 14. The V gene's germline CDR1 is MNHEY and CDR2 SVGAGI. As DNA, the CDR3 is TGTGCCAGCAGACTACTCGTGACAGGGTCGGCAAAACTGTTTTTT. As protein: CASRLLVTGSAKLFF.

The gene calls are TRBV5-1 and TRBJ2-5; D unclear. Germline loops: CDR1 SGHRS, CDR2 YFSETQ. V shed 5 bases and J shed 9 bases, with 20 bases lying between them. The CDR3 contains 14 residues. The CDR3 loop reads CASRVETPWQAQYF. The DNA for the CDR3 is TGCGCCAGCAGAGTAGAGACTCCTTGGCAGGCCCAGTACTTC.

The chain uses TRBV4-1 and TRBJ2-1; D is unclear. Germline CDR1 and CDR2: MGHRA and YSYEKL. V gave up 0 bases and J gave up 0 bases, with 6 bases separating them. This CDR3 has 15 amino acids. CDR3 sequence reads: CASSQDGASYNEQFF. The CDR3 DNA sequence: TGCGCCAGCAGCCAAGACGGCGCCTCCTACAATGAGCAGTTCTTC.

This chain links TRBV11-2 with TRBJ1-1; perhaps TRBD1 as D (6 bases). Germline-derived CDR1 and CDR2 are SGHAT and FQNNGV. The CDR3 runs 16 residues. The V gene lost 0 bases and the J gene lost 1 base, with 12 bases spanning the gap. The CDR3 sequence is CASSLEWGQTNTEAFF. For the CDR3, the DNA is TGTGCCAGCAGCTTAGAGTGGGGACAAACGAACACTGAAGCTTTCTTT.

V and J are TRBV24-1 and TRBJ1-5; no clear D gene. This CDR3 comprises 14 residues. Deletions cut 4 bases from V and 3 bases from J, with 9 bases between. CDR1 is KGHDR and CDR2 is SFDVKD in the germline V gene. Written as DNA, the CDR3 is TGTGCCACCAGTGAATCCATCGCCAATCAGCCCCAGCATTTT. Residues: CATSESIANQPQHF.

The genes are TRBV3-1 (or the pseudogene TRBV3-2) and TRBJ2-7; 8 bases map to TRBD1. Per the germline V gene, CDR1 is LGHDT and CDR2 is YNNKEL (reference sequence). Germline trimming cut 4 bases from V and 3 bases from J; bases unmatched to any gene: 5. This CDR3 comprises 14 residues. CDR3 coding DNA: TGTGCCAGCAGCCCACGGGACAGGCACTACGAGCAGTACGTC. Residues: CASSPRDRHYEQYV.

The genes are TRBV5-1 and TRBJ2-1; D might be TRBD1 (6 bases). Germline CDR1 SGHRS, CDR2 YFSETQ. The germline V and J ends were trimmed by 4 bases and 9 bases, with 20 bases remaining between them. CDR3 length: 15 amino acids. DNA for the CDR3: TGCGCCAGCAGCATACTCCGGGACAATCGAGGTGAGCAGTTCTTC. Translation: CASSILRDNRGEQFF.

This sequence joins TRBV29-1 and TRBJ1-2, with 7 bases lining up with TRBD1. The CDR3 covers 13 residues. Germline assignment: CDR1 SQVTM and CDR2 ANQGSEA. Unmatched junction bases numbered 5, after V lost 5 bases and J lost 2 bases. CDR3 bases: TGCAGCGTTCTCAGGGGGACCAACTATGGCTACACCTTC. Translation gives CSVLRGTNYGYTF. Looking up the rest from reference TRBV29-1 and TRBJ1-2 gives the full variable domain: SAVISQKPSRDICQRGTSLTIQCQVDSQVTMMFWYRQQPGQSLTLIATANQGSEATYESGFVIDKFPISRPNLTFSTLTVSNMSPEDSSIYLCSVLRGTNYGYTFGSGTRLTVV.

V is TRBV5-5 and J is TRBJ2-7; TRBD2 matches 7 bases. The CDR3 covers 18 residues. In germline, CDR1 is SGHKS, CDR2 YYEKEE (reference sequence). Unmatched junction bases numbered 14, after V lost 0 bases and J lost 2 bases. The CDR3 loop reads CASSLVGVGVAGTYEQYV. Here the CDR3 DNA reads TGTGCCAGCAGCTTGGTCGGGGTTGGCGTAGCGGGCACCTACGAGCAGTACGTC.

The chain carries TRBV29-1 and TRBJ2-1; D is unresolved. Germline V gives CDR1 SQVTM, CDR2 ANQGSEA. This CDR3 comprises 13 residues. V lost 3 bases and J lost 9, with 15 bases in between. CDR3 protein: CSVDDFGWVEQFF. The CDR3 nucleotides read TGCAGCGTTGACGATTTCGGGTGGGTTGAGCAGTTCTTC.

This chain links TRBV5-1 with TRBJ2-3; D gene uncertain. This CDR3 spans 14 amino acids. Germline V CDR1 and CDR2: SGHRS, YFSETQ. Trimming took off 4 bases at V and 1 base at J, with 10 bases between the two ends. The chain's CDR3 is CASSVSAGTDTQYF. The CDR3 nucleotides read TGCGCCAGCAGCGTGTCGGCGGGCACAGATACGCAGTATTTT.

V and J are TRBV6-1 and TRBJ1-5; D may be TRBD1 (5 bases). V lost 3 bases to trimming and J lost 2 bases, with 8 bases between them. Germline loops: CDR1 MNHNS, CDR2 SASEGT. The CDR3 spans 14 residues. CDR3 in DNA: TGTGCCAGCAGTGAGGGAGGGGGCAATCAGCCCCAGCATTTT. Protein: CASSEGGGNQPQHF.

The chain uses TRBV6-6 and TRBJ1-1, with 8 positions matching TRBD1. The CDR3 runs to 15 residues. The J segment lost 1 base and the V segment lost 6 bases, leaving 7 bases of the junction unmatched. Germline assignment: CDR1 MNHNY and CDR2 SVGAGI (reference sequence). The CDR3 loop is CASSRDRRANTEAFF. CDR3 nucleotide sequence: TGTGCCAGCAGCCGGGACAGGCGGGCGAACACTGAAGCTTTCTTT.

The CDR3 spells CASSQGRAAGSNQPQHF. CDR3 nucleotides: TGCGCCAGCAGCCAAGGGCGCGCCGCAGGTAGCAATCAGCCCCAGCATTTT. The chain couples TRBV4-1 to TRBJ1-5; D ambiguous. Germline V gene data show CDR1 as MGHRA and CDR2 as YSYEKL. The CDR3 length is 17 residues. V lost 1 base, J lost 0 bases, and 13 bases lay in between.

V gene TRBV7-9 combines with J gene TRBJ1-1; TRBD1 is a possible D gene (6 bases). With 1 base removed from V and 11 bases from J, the gap between germline ends came to 8 bases. The germline V gene encodes CDR1 SEHNR and CDR2 FQNEAQ (reference sequence). The CDR3 has 11 residues. CDR3 nucleotides: TGTGCCAGCAGCTTAGACAGGGTTGCTTTCTTT. As protein: CASSLDRVAFF.

The V and J genes are TRBV18 and TRBJ1-3; the D is unclear. Germline loops: CDR1 KGHSH, CDR2 LQKENI. This CDR3 has 14 amino acids. Trimming removed 1 base from V and 7 bases from J, with 11 bases in between. The CDR3 coding sequence is TGTGCCAGCTCACCACAGGGTGCGTCCAACACCATATATTTT. This translates into CASSPQGASNTIYF. Filled out from reference TRBV18 and TRBJ1-3, the complete variable domain reads NAGVMQNPRHLVRRRGQEARLRCSPMKGHSHVYWYRQLPEEGLKFMVYLQKENIIDESGMPKERFSAEFPKEGPSILRIQQVVRGDSAAYFCASSPQGASNTIYFGEGSWLTVV.

This chain links TRBV27 with TRBJ1-5; no clear D. The CDR3 runs 15 residues. V shed 3 bases and J shed 5 bases, with 14 bases lying between them. The germline gives CDR1 MNHEY, CDR2 SMNVEV (reference sequence). CDR3 region: CASSLGRVGDQPQHF. CDR3 in DNA: TGTGCCAGCAGTTTGGGTCGGGTGGGCGATCAGCCCCAGCATTTT.

The chain employs TRBV6-5 and TRBJ1-2; TRBD1 agrees at 8 bases. The CDR3 has 14 residues. Germline assignment: CDR1 MNHEY and CDR2 SVGAGI. V lost 5 bases to trimming and J lost 9 bases; unmatched junction nucleotides: 11. CDR3 DNA: TGTGCCAGCAGTAGAACCGGGACAGGTTACAGCTACACCTTC. Protein product: CASSRTGTGYSYTF.

The V gene is TRBV6-1, the J gene TRBJ1-2; TRBD1 matches 9 bases. CDR1 and CDR2 (germline): MNHNS, SASEGT. The CDR3 has 17 amino acids. V was clipped by 2 bases and J by 1 base; unmatched bases: 8. CDR3 DNA: TGTGCCAGCAGTGAATCGAGGGGACAGGGCCTTAACTATGGCTACACCTTC. Its protein is CASSESRGQGLNYGYTF.

This clone showed up just a few times. This chain uses TRBV24-1 with TRBJ2-2; D unresolved. Trimming pared 5 bases from V and 0 bases from J, leaving 3 bases between. This CDR3 spans 13 amino acids. The germline CDR1 and CDR2 sequences are KGHDR and SFDVKD. CDR3 nucleotides: TGTGCCACCAGTGGGGCGAACACCGGGGAGCTGTTTTTT. This sequence encodes CATSGANTGELFF.

The rearrangement links TRBV10-3 to TRBJ2-1; D perhaps matches TRBD1 (6 bases). CDR1 ENHRY and CDR2 SYGVKD come from the germline V gene. CDR3 length: 12 residues. V was trimmed by 10 bases and J by 6 bases, leaving 13 bases between them. CDR3 DNA sequence: TGTGCCACTGGGACAAACCCCAATGAGCAGTTCTTC. It specifies CATGTNPNEQFF.

V and J are TRBV24-1 and TRBJ2-2, with a tentative D call TRBD1 (6 bases). The CDR3 extends over 15 amino acids. The germline CDR1 and CDR2 sequences are KGHDR and SFDVKD. V lost 4 bases to trimming and J lost 6 bases, with 14 bases between them. CDR3 protein: CATSDPGTTSGELFF. The CDR3 DNA follows: TGTGCCACCAGTGACCCCGGGACAACCTCCGGGGAGCTGTTTTTT.

The sample holds a few counts of this clone. J is TRBJ2-2 and V is TRBV5-1; D might be TRBD1 or TRBD2, each matching 5 bases. V dropped 3 bases and J dropped 5 bases, with 17 bases sitting between them. CDR1 is SGHRS and CDR2 is YFSETQ in the germline V gene. CDR3 size: 16 residues. The CDR3 DNA reads as TGCGCCAGCAGCTCAACAACCGGTGGGGGTACCGGGGAGCTGTTTTTT. It codes for CASSSTTGGGTGELFF.

The V call is TRBV6-5, the J call TRBJ2-5; the D gene is possibly TRBD2 (6 bases). V was cut by 4 bases and J by 5 bases, with 14 bases left in between. CDR3 length equals 14 residues. The germline gives CDR1 MNHEY, CDR2 SVGAGI. The CDR3: CASSFLGAGETQYF. The CDR3 DNA is TGTGCCAGCAGTTTTCTCGGGGCGGGGGAGACCCAGTACTTC.

The rearrangement links TRBV3-1 (or the pseudogene TRBV3-2) to TRBJ1-3, with a possible D match to TRBD1 (5 bases). The CDR3 loop spans 14 amino acids. V lost 4 bases and J 7 bases, leaving 14 bases between the germline ends. Germline CDR1 LGHDT, CDR2 YNNKEL (reference sequence). The CDR3 spells CASSRGQGGNTIYF. CDR3 sequence (DNA): TGTGCCAGCAGCCGCGGGCAGGGTGGGAACACCATATATTTT.

The chain couples TRBV11-2 to TRBJ2-7; maybe TRBD1 (6 bases). V lost 5 bases and J 3 bases, leaving 17 bases between the germline ends. In germline, CDR1 is SGHAT, CDR2 FQNNGV. CDR3 size: 15 residues. This CDR3 is CASSLAMGAHYEQYV. As DNA, the CDR3 is TGTGCCAGCAGCCTTGCTATGGGGGCCCACTACGAGCAGTACGTC.

The chain uses TRBV10-2 and TRBJ2-7; D not certain. The CDR3 is 14 amino acids. Germline lookup yields CDR1 WSHSY and CDR2 SAAADI. The ends were cut back, 4 bases at V and 0 bases at J, with 10 bases in the middle. The CDR3 loop reads CASSGHQPSYEQYV. CDR3 bases: TGCGCCAGCAGTGGACACCAACCCTCCTACGAGCAGTACGTC.

This clone was seen just once. This chain uses TRBV6-5 with TRBJ1-5; TRBD1 matches at 9 bases. This CDR3 contains 15 residues. Trimming took 4 bases from V and 2 from J; bases not matched to a gene: 3. Germline V gene sequence: CDR1 MNHEY, CDR2 SVGAGI. In DNA form, the CDR3 reads TGTGCCAGCAGTTCGACAGGGGGAGGCAATCAGCCCCAGCATTTT. Its protein product is CASSSTGGGNQPQHF.

This clone was detected only once. This sequence joins TRBV6-5 and TRBJ2-2, with no clear D. CDR1 and CDR2 from the germline V gene are MNHEY and SVGAGI. The CDR3 is 12 amino acids. V lost 6 bases to trimming and J lost 5 bases, with 7 bases between them. The CDR3 loop reads CASSPHTGELFF. CDR3 nucleotide sequence: TGTGCCAGCAGCCCCCATACCGGGGAGCTGTTTTTT.

The chain carries TRBV7-9 and TRBJ2-7; 10 positions agree with TRBD2. The germline V gene encodes CDR1 SEHNR and CDR2 FQNEAQ (reference sequence). The ends lost 4 bases at V and 4 bases at J; junction bases unmatched: 4. The CDR3 is 14 residues long. The CDR3 loop reads CASSSSGGAYEQYV. DNA of the CDR3: TGTGCCAGCAGCTCTAGCGGGGGTGCTTACGAGCAGTACGTC.